What follows are 27 T cell receptor beta chains derived from one specimen sequenced in a study of CD8 T cells in Susac syndrome. A quantity of roughly 0.5 to 1 ug RNA underwent reverse transcription using random hexamers. One entry per CDR3 protein, called by TCRdb with MiXCR from the immunoSEQ multiplex PCR reads. The sample has approximately 100,000 distinct CDR3 sequences; around 90% are singletons. The sample consisted of CD8+ T cells from PBMCs. The receptors stem from a human donor in good health.

The J gene is TRBJ2-3, the V gene TRBV6-5; the D is unclear. This CDR3 comprises 13 residues. The germline V gene encodes CDR1 MNHEY and CDR2 SVGAGI. The V end was cut by 1 base, the J end by 0 bases, with 2 bases between. The CDR3 loop reads CASSYYSTDTQYF. The CDR3, as DNA: TGTGCCAGCAGTTACTACAGCACAGATACGCAGTATTTT.

The rearrangement links TRBV11-2 to TRBJ2-7; D is undetermined. CDR1 SGHAT and CDR2 FQNNGV come from the germline V gene. The length of the CDR3 is 14 residues. V lost 7 bases and J 5 bases, leaving 18 bases between the germline ends. CDR3 sequence reads: CASTPDWAADEQYF. CDR3 nucleotide sequence: TGTGCCAGCACCCCCGACTGGGCTGCCGACGAGCAGTACTTC. Using reference TRBV11-2 and TRBJ2-7 for the parts outside the CDR3, the full variable domain is EAGVAQSPRYKIIEKRQSVAFWCNPISGHATLYWYQQILGQGPKLLIQFQNNGVVDDSQLPKDRFSAERLKGVDSTLKIQPAKLEDSAVYLCASTPDWAADEQYFGPGTRLTVT.

This chain joins TRBV4-2 and TRBJ2-1; D ambiguous. The germline V and J ends were trimmed by 1 base and 7 bases, with 2 bases remaining between them. The germline gives CDR1 LGHNA, CDR2 YNFKEQ. The length of the CDR3 is 11 residues. This CDR3 is CASSQANEQFF. The CDR3 DNA is TGTGCCAGCAGCCAAGCTAATGAGCAGTTCTTC.

The chain is built from TRBV21-1 and TRBJ2-3; TRBD1 is the table's D call, not checked against the DNA. TRBV21-1 is a pseudogene locus. CDR3 length: 13 residues. As DNA, the CDR3 is TGTGCCAGCGGGCCAGGGAACACAGATACGCAGTATTTT. Amino acid sequence: CASGPGNTDTQYF.

V gene TRBV5-1 combines with J gene TRBJ1-6; 10 bases align to TRBD1. The CDR3 is 15 amino acids. V lost 2 bases, J lost 7 bases, and 3 bases stayed unmatched. CDR1 and CDR2 (germline): SGHRS, YFSETQ. Here the CDR3 DNA reads TGCGCCAGCAGCTTAGGGACAGGGGAGAATTCACCCCTCCACTTT. Its translation: CASSLGTGENSPLHF.

The V call is TRBV27, the J call TRBJ1-2; 8 nucleotides line up with TRBD1. The ends lost 3 bases at V and 7 bases at J; junction bases unmatched: 4. The CDR3 loop spans 13 amino acids. CDR1 is MNHEY and CDR2 is SMNVEV in the germline V gene (reference sequence). In DNA form, the CDR3 reads TGTGCCAGCAGTTTCACCGGGACAGGTGGCTACACCTTC. Translated: CASSFTGTGGYTF.

V gene TRBV9 combines with J gene TRBJ2-1; maybe TRBD2 (5 bases). In germline, CDR1 is SGDLS, CDR2 YYNGEE. This CDR3 has 17 amino acids. V was cut by 3 bases and J by 2 bases, with 18 bases left in between. The CDR3 loop is CASSADRSTRAYNEQFF. The CDR3 DNA is TGTGCCAGCAGCGCCGACCGGTCGACGAGGGCCTACAATGAGCAGTTCTTC.

V is TRBV6-2 or TRBV6-3 and J is TRBJ2-3; D remains unclear. The V gene lost 6 bases and the J gene lost 1 base, with 14 bases spanning the gap. Germline V gives CDR1 MNHEY, CDR2 SVGEGT. CDR3 length equals 15 residues. DNA for the CDR3: TGTGCCAGCAGCCCTGGCCCCGAGGGCACAGATACGCAGTATTTT. Protein: CASSPGPEGTDTQYF.

The chain uses TRBV3-1 and TRBJ1-4, with a weak D call TRBD1 (5 bases). V gave up 4 bases and J gave up 4 bases, with 13 bases separating them. CDR1 LGHDT and CDR2 YNNKEL come from the germline V gene (reference sequence). This CDR3 region has 15 residues. The CDR3 region is CASSRLDGGNEKLFF. The CDR3 bases are TGTGCCAGCAGCCGCCTCGACGGGGGTAATGAAAAACTGTTTTTT.

The V gene is TRBV19, the J gene TRBJ2-1, with D perhaps TRBD2 (6 bases). Germline loops: CDR1 LNHDA, CDR2 SQIVND (reference sequence). V gave up 5 bases and J gave up 7 bases, with 15 bases separating them. The CDR3 is made up of 14 amino acids. CDR3 sequence (DNA): TGTGCCAGTAGTTTCGTTCGCGGGGAGAATGAGCAGTTCTTC. Translated, it gives CASSFVRGENEQFF.

V usage is TRBV29-1 and J usage is TRBJ1-2; D may be TRBD1 (6 bases). The CDR3 runs 12 residues. Trimming cost V 6 bases and J 4 bases, with 12 bases left between them. From germline, CDR1 is SQVTM and CDR2 ANQGSEA. The DNA for the CDR3 is TGCAGCGTCGCGACAGGCAGCTATGGCTACACCTTC. This sequence encodes CSVATGSYGYTF.

The rearrangement joins TRBV5-1 to TRBJ2-1, with D tentatively TRBD1 or TRBD2 (6 bases each). The germline gives CDR1 SGHRS, CDR2 YFSETQ. The CDR3 runs 17 residues. With 0 bases removed from V and 7 bases from J, the gap between germline ends came to 20 bases. The CDR3 sequence: CASSLALGLEGVNEQFF. The CDR3 coding sequence is TGCGCCAGCAGCTTGGCCTTGGGACTCGAGGGGGTTAATGAGCAGTTCTTC.

The chain employs TRBV7-8 and TRBJ2-1; D may be TRBD2 (6 bases). The CDR3 sequence is 15 residues long. Looked up from germline, CDR1 is SGHVS and CDR2 is FQNEAQ. The ends were cut back, 5 bases at V and 1 base at J, with 12 bases in the middle. The CDR3 DNA sequence: TGTGCCAGCAGCGCAATAGCGGTATCCTACAATGAGCAGTTCTTC. As protein: CASSAIAVSYNEQFF.

The genes are TRBV4-3 and TRBJ1-1; TRBD1 matches at 7 bases. The germline gives CDR1 LGHNA, CDR2 YSLEER. The V segment lost 3 bases and the J segment 6 bases; nucleotides outside the gene matches: 10. This CDR3 contains 15 residues. CDR3 nucleotides: TGCGCCAGCAGCCAGGGGACAGTGGGCTCGGCTGAAGCTTTCTTT. Its protein is CASSQGTVGSAEAFF.

This chain uses TRBV6-2 or TRBV6-3 with TRBJ2-3, with unresolved D. The germline V gene has CDR1 MNHEY and CDR2 SVGEGT. The CDR3 is made up of 17 amino acids. V lost 0 bases to trimming and J lost 0 bases, with 13 bases between them. In nucleotides, the CDR3 is TGTGCCAGCAGTTACTCGTTTACATCCCGAAGCACAGATACGCAGTATTTT. Translating it yields CASSYSFTSRSTDTQYF.

This rearrangement joins TRBV10-3 to TRBJ2-3; D gene uncertain. This CDR3 region has 13 residues. The V gene's germline CDR1 is ENHRY and CDR2 SYGVKD. V lost 7 bases and J 0 bases, leaving 8 bases between the germline ends. The CDR3 sequence is CAITASSTDTQYF. The CDR3 DNA is TGTGCCATCACGGCTTCTAGCACAGATACGCAGTATTTT.

This chain connects TRBV6-2 or TRBV6-3 to TRBJ1-1; TRBD1 aligns across 7 bases. V lost 6 bases to trimming and J lost 4 bases; unmatched junction nucleotides: 8. Germline V gene lookup returns CDR1 MNHEY and CDR2 SVGEGT. The CDR3 extends over 14 amino acids. CDR3: CASRRQGLVTEAFF. CDR3 bases: TGTGCCAGCAGACGACAGGGCTTAGTCACTGAAGCTTTCTTT.

The V gene is TRBV6-2 or TRBV6-3, the J gene TRBJ1-5, with no clear D. Looked up from germline, CDR1 is MNHEY and CDR2 is SVGEGT. The CDR3 consists of 13 residues. The ends were cut back, 6 bases at V and 4 bases at J, with 10 bases in the middle. The CDR3 loop is CASRDFANQPQHF. In DNA, the CDR3 is TGTGCCAGCAGGGACTTTGCGAATCAGCCCCAGCATTTT.

J is TRBJ2-2 and V is TRBV7-6, with 9 bases that match TRBD1. The J segment lost 3 bases and the V segment lost 5 bases, leaving 4 bases of the junction unmatched. This CDR3 region has 15 residues. CDR1 SGHVS and CDR2 FNYEAQ come from the germline V gene. The CDR3 sequence: CASSQRQGDTGELFF. CDR3 DNA sequence: TGTGCCAGCAGCCAAAGACAGGGGGACACCGGGGAGCTGTTTTTT.

This clonotype was recorded once. This chain connects TRBV24-1 to TRBJ2-3; D is uncertain. Germline values: CDR1 KGHDR, CDR2 SFDVKD. There are 14 residues in the CDR3. With 6 bases removed from V and 2 bases from J, the gap between germline ends came to 11 bases. Here the CDR3 reads CATSFHPNTDTQYF. The CDR3, as DNA: TGTGCCACCAGTTTTCATCCAAACACAGATACGCAGTATTTT.

The genes are TRBV10-3 and TRBJ2-3, with D possibly being TRBD1 or TRBD2 (6 bases each). Germline V lookup: CDR1 ENHRY, CDR2 SYGVKD. The CDR3 has 13 residues. V lost 3 bases to trimming and J lost 3 bases, with 7 bases between them. This chain's CDR3 is CAISEGGTDTQYF. The DNA for the CDR3 is TGTGCCATCAGTGAAGGGGGGACAGATACGCAGTATTTT.

The chain is built from TRBV4-2 and TRBJ2-2, with TRBD2 as a possible D gene (7 bases). The ends were cut back, 4 bases at V and 5 bases at J, with 17 bases in the middle. Germline V gene sequence: CDR1 LGHNA, CDR2 YNFKEQ. This CDR3 spans 16 amino acids. CDR3 region: CASSPPRGGGTGELFF. CDR3 sequence (DNA): TGTGCCAGCAGCCCCCCTAGAGGGGGGGGAACCGGGGAGCTGTTTTTT.

This rearrangement joins TRBV6-1 to TRBJ1-5; no reliable D call. V was clipped by 8 bases and J by 2 bases, with 31 bases between them. Germline loops: CDR1 MNHNS, CDR2 SASEGT. The CDR3 totals 20 residues. CDR3 residues: CASARYPPRLVVRGNQPQHF. In DNA, the CDR3 is TGTGCCAGCGCTCGGTATCCACCTCGTCTAGTCGTTCGCGGCAATCAGCCCCAGCATTTT.

The V gene is TRBV29-1, the J gene TRBJ1-1; possibly TRBD1 for D (6 bases). The CDR3 loop spans 13 amino acids. The V and J ends lost 1 base and 4 bases respectively, with 10 bases between them. In germline, CDR1 is SQVTM, CDR2 ANQGSEA. CDR3 region: CSVEAGGGTEAFF. CDR3 sequence (DNA): TGCAGCGTTGAAGCCGGAGGGGGCACTGAAGCTTTCTTT. Full variable domain (missing parts from reference TRBV29-1 and TRBJ1-1): SAVISQKPSRDICQRGTSLTIQCQVDSQVTMMFWYRQQPGQSLTLIATANQGSEATYESGFVIDKFPISRPNLTFSTLTVSNMSPEDSSIYLCSVEAGGGTEAFFGQGTRLTVV.

This clonotype occurred once. V is TRBV10-3 and J is TRBJ2-5, with 7 bases that match TRBD1. The junction had 12 bases not matched to a gene; V was cut back by 6 bases and J by 5 bases. The CDR3 extends over 15 amino acids. The germline gives CDR1 ENHRY, CDR2 SYGVKD. CDR3 DNA sequence: TGTGCCATCAGCGTCAGACAGGGTAGTGAGGAGACCCAGTACTTC. It specifies CAISVRQGSEETQYF.

The chain uses TRBV4-3 and TRBJ1-1; no clear D. Germline CDR1 reads LGHNA; CDR2 reads YSLEER. The CDR3 runs 14 residues. V was pared by 2 bases and J by 1 base, with 8 bases between. CDR3 protein: CASSQNQENTEAFF. The CDR3 nucleotides read TGCGCCAGCAGCCAAAACCAAGAGAACACTGAAGCTTTCTTT.

The V and J genes are TRBV12-3 or TRBV12-4 and TRBJ1-1; D gene uncertain. V was pared by 4 bases and J by 3 bases, with 9 bases between. The CDR3 runs to 13 residues. CDR3 bases: TGTGCCAGCAGTTCCATGGGGTACACTGAAGCTTTCTTT. Translating gives CASSSMGYTEAFF.